This T cell receptor beta chain was observed in a study of low-dose radiotherapy and immunotherapy resistance in tumors. The CDR3 loop spans 14 amino acids. V lost 8 bases, J lost 4 bases, and 9 bases stayed unmatched. Worth noting for this clonotype: Only one base separates this from a far larger clonotype, so it likely reflects a read error. Without the conserved terminal phenylalanine or tryptophan, this CDR3 likely stems from a read error.

As for time point: after trial treatment. This sample's treatment: LDRT plus nivolumab, ipilimumab, low-dose cyclophosphamide and aspirin (RACIN trial). TRAV and TRBV primers primed cDNA for both TCRalpha and TCRbeta. Both a constant-region primer and a V-primer adapter served to amplify TCRs across roughly 22 PCR cycles. TCRdb itself ran the reads through MiXCR, one entry per CDR3 protein. The table includes under 110,000 distinct CDR3 sequences, 20% to 25% detected once. This sample comprised PBMCs, obtained after low-dose radiotherapy plus immunotherapy. The chain employs TRBV5-3 and TRBJ2-3, with 8 bases aligning to TRBD1. TRBV5-3 is designated an ORF whose function remains uncertain. The receptor was isolated from a male donor with prostate cancer. For the CDR3, the DNA is TGTGCCAGCAGCCCCGACAGGGGCGCAGATACGCAGTATATT. It yields the protein CASSPDRGADTQYI.